The clone carrying this T cell receptor (beta chain) appeared many times. The antigen remains undetermined. Germline CDR1 and CDR2: MNHEY and SMNVEV (reference sequence). This CDR3 comprises 16 residues. Trimming removed 4 bases from V and 6 bases from J, with 22 bases in between. This sample is part of a study of T cells after yellow fever vaccination. Study-level findings and limits: A secondary response was less intense yet reached its peak sooner, at day 5 versus 15. Post-booster repertoires again held most primary-vaccination clones (roughly 95% CD4, 80% to 90% CD8).

Template-switching 5'RACE yielded the TCR cDNA; a universal primer site and UMIs were added in the process. TCRdb processed the 5' RACE reads anew with MiXCR; each CDR3 protein has one entry. The sample consists of 450,000 to 650,000 distinct CDR3 sequences, 13% of them appearing once. The TCR originated in a young man who received the YFV17D yellow fever vaccine. V usage is TRBV27 and J usage is TRBJ2-7; no definite D call. The sample was PBMCs, taken on the day of the yellow fever booster vaccination. The CDR3 region is CASSWGVGRSTGEQYF. CDR3 nucleotides: TGTGCCAGCAGTTGGGGTGTCGGTAGGTCGACCGGCGAGCAGTACTTC.